A single sample gave rise to the 20 T cell receptor beta chains below, sequenced in a study of shared clonotypes between healthy human individuals. Sequencing was performed with immunoSEQ multiplex PCR; in TCRdb, only in-frame clones are kept and a portion is missing. The data hold roughly 530,000 clones, with almost 97% observed a single time. Sequencing used naive CD4+ T cells sorted from blood. As to subset: CD45RA+ positively selected. These receptors all stem from a woman in her thirties in good health.

V and J are TRBV7-8 and TRBJ2-2; possible D gene TRBD2, 5 bases. The CDR3 loop spans 15 amino acids. Germline assignment: CDR1 SGHVS and CDR2 FQNEAQ. Trimming took off 6 bases at V and 6 bases at J, with 17 bases between the two ends. DNA for the CDR3: TGTGCCAGCAGTCGGAGGCTCGACCACGCCGGGGAGCTGTTTTTT. Translated, it gives CASSRRLDHAGELFF.

The rearrangement uses TRBV5-8 and TRBJ1-1; D is ambiguous. Germline V gene data show CDR1 as SGHTS and CDR2 as YDEGEE. The CDR3 runs to 15 residues. V was shortened by 4 bases and J by 3 bases, with 16 bases between the two germline ends. The DNA for the CDR3 is TGTGCCAGCAGCCCGGGCGACGTTCCGGACACTGAAGCTTTCTTT. Translation: CASSPGDVPDTEAFF.

The chain recombines TRBV5-4 with TRBJ2-3, with 10 nucleotides matching TRBD2. CDR3 size: 18 residues. J lost 1 base, V lost 5 bases, and 13 bases had no gene match. In germline, CDR1 is SGHNT, CDR2 YYREEE (reference sequence). The CDR3 DNA is TGTGCCAGCAGTTACGGACATGCGGGGACTAGCGGCACAGATACGCAGTATTTT. Translated: CASSYGHAGTSGTDTQYF.

Notes on this clone: Different DNA sequences within this sample yield the same CDR3. The V gene is TRBV28, the J gene TRBJ1-2; D gene ambiguous. Trimming took 1 base from V and 4 from J, leaving 4 bases between them. CDR1 MDHEN and CDR2 SYDVKM come from the germline V gene. The CDR3 totals 12 residues. The CDR3 nucleotides read TGTGCCAGCAGTTTATCAAGCTATGGCTACACCTTC. This codes for CASSLSSYGYTF.

The chain is built from TRBV7-7 and TRBJ2-3, with TRBD2 matching over 7 bases. CDR1 SSHAT and CDR2 FNYEAQ come from the germline V gene (reference sequence). This CDR3 contains 16 residues. The J segment lost 5 bases and the V segment lost 5 bases, leaving 13 bases of the junction unmatched. Here the CDR3 reads CASSPRRGGSGDTQYF. The DNA for the CDR3 is TGTGCCAGCAGCCCCCGGAGGGGCGGGAGTGGAGATACGCAGTATTTT.

The chain joins TRBV5-1 to TRBJ2-7; either TRBD1 or TRBD2 may supply D (7 bases each). Trimming left V 7 bases short and J 3 bases short, with 23 bases between. Looked up from germline, CDR1 is SGHRS and CDR2 is YFSETQ. The CDR3 is 16 residues long. The CDR3: CASPLAWGGQNYEQYF. The CDR3 nucleotides read TGCGCCAGCCCATTAGCCTGGGGGGGACAGAACTACGAGCAGTACTTC. Filled out from reference TRBV5-1 and TRBJ2-7, the complete variable domain reads KAGVTQTPRYLIKTRGQQVTLSCSPISGHRSVSWYQQTPGQGLQFLFEYFSETQRNKGNFPGRFSGRQFSNSRSEMNVSTLELGDSALYLCASPLAWGGQNYEQYFGPGTRLTVT.

The chain has TRBV6-4 and TRBJ2-1; a weak D match, TRBD2 (5 bases). This CDR3 is built from 15 residues. In germline, CDR1 is MRHNA, CDR2 SNTAGT. V gave up 4 bases and J gave up 4 bases, with 14 bases separating them. The DNA of the CDR3 is TGTGCCAGCAGTGTAGAGGGCCTCGGGTACAATGAGCAGTTCTTC. Translation gives CASSVEGLGYNEQFF.

This chain connects TRBV5-6 to TRBJ2-7, with D maybe TRBD1 (6 bases). The CDR3 is made up of 12 amino acids. V gave up 4 bases and J gave up 4 bases, with 9 bases separating them. CDR1 SGHDT and CDR2 YYEEEE come from the germline V gene. The CDR3 here is CASSRTEYEQYF. The CDR3 nucleotides are TGTGCCAGCAGCAGGACAGAGTACGAGCAGTACTTC.

The chain combines TRBV18 with TRBJ2-1; 11 bases match TRBD2. Germline values: CDR1 KGHSH, CDR2 LQKENI. V lost 5 bases and J lost 4; bases outside the gene matches: 4. The CDR3 is 15 amino acids. The CDR3 DNA follows: TGTGCCAGCTCAACCGGGACTAGCGGTTACAATGAGCAGTTCTTC. As protein: CASSTGTSGYNEQFF.

V gene TRBV27 combines with J gene TRBJ1-5, with 7 bases aligning to TRBD1. The CDR3 runs to 15 residues. V shed 6 bases, J shed 1 base, and the junction held 6 bases outside the gene matches. Looked up from germline, CDR1 is MNHEY and CDR2 is SMNVEV (reference sequence). The CDR3 region is CASRYQGESNQPQHF. The CDR3 nucleotides read TGTGCCAGCAGGTACCAGGGGGAAAGCAATCAGCCCCAGCATTTT.

This chain uses TRBV28 with TRBJ1-4; no definite D call. The CDR3 is 16 residues long. Trimming shortened V by 7 bases and J by 1 base, and 16 bases separated the two germline ends. Germline CDR1 is MDHEN and CDR2 is SYDVKM. The chain's CDR3 is CASKKSRALTNEKLFF. CDR3 coding DNA: TGTGCCAGCAAAAAAAGTAGGGCGCTAACTAATGAAAAACTGTTTTTT.

This chain links TRBV2 with TRBJ2-7; TRBD1 matches 9 bases. Germline V gene data show CDR1 as SNHLY and CDR2 as FYNNEI. The CDR3 length is 13 residues. With 10 bases clipped from V and 3 bases from J, the junction kept 7 bases outside the gene matches. This CDR3 is CATTGQGSYEQYF. The DNA of the CDR3 is TGTGCCACGACCGGACAGGGGAGCTACGAGCAGTACTTC.

The chain employs TRBV5-1 and TRBJ1-2; D remains ambiguous. CDR3 length: 16 residues. Germline V gene lookup returns CDR1 SGHRS and CDR2 YFSETQ. Trimming removed 6 bases from V and 0 bases from J, with 18 bases in between. CDR3 coding DNA: TGCGCCAGCAACGCGTCCCAGGACCGATCTAACTATGGCTACACCTTC. Protein product: CASNASQDRSNYGYTF. Complete variable domain (other parts from reference TRBV5-1 and TRBJ1-2): KAGVTQTPRYLIKTRGQQVTLSCSPISGHRSVSWYQQTPGQGLQFLFEYFSETQRNKGNFPGRFSGRQFSNSRSEMNVSTLELGDSALYLCASNASQDRSNYGYTFGSGTRLTVV.

The V gene is TRBV1, the J gene TRBJ2-1; no check of the table's D call, TRBD2, against the DNA was made. TRBV1 is an annotated pseudogene. This CDR3 has 22 amino acids. This chain's CDR3 is CTSSQDRSLSPLTSGRRDEQFF. The CDR3 DNA follows: TGCACCAGCAGCCAAGATCGCTCCCTATCCCCACTGACTAGCGGGAGGCGGGATGAGCAGTTCTTC.

CDR3 sequence: CASSSTSSYEQYF. The CDR3 DNA sequence: TGTGCCAGCAGCTCGACATCCTCCTACGAGCAGTACTTC. The chain links TRBV5-4 to TRBJ2-7, with no clear D. Trimming pared 3 bases from V and 0 bases from J, leaving 7 bases between. The CDR3 sequence is 13 residues long. The germline V gene has CDR1 SGHNT and CDR2 YYREEE (reference sequence).

The chain uses TRBV14 and TRBJ2-4; perhaps TRBD2 as D (6 bases). The germline gives CDR1 SGHDN, CDR2 FVKESK. Trimming stripped 1 base from V and 8 bases from J, with 18 bases between. The CDR3 is 16 residues long. CDR3 nucleotides: TGTGCCAGCAGCCAAGCGTCTAGCTGGGGGGTAGACATTCAGTACTTC. The encoded protein is CASSQASSWGVDIQYF. The whole variable domain, remainder taken from reference TRBV14 and TRBJ2-4, is EAGVTQFPSHSVIEKGQTVTLRCDPISGHDNLYWYRRVMGKEIKFLLHFVKESKQDESGMPNNRFLAERTGGTYSTLKVQPAELEDSGVYFCASSQASSWGVDIQYFGAGTRLSVL.

The V gene is TRBV2, the J gene TRBJ2-7, with TRBD1 matching 10 bases. Losses at the gene ends were 10 bases for V and 7 bases for J; bases not matched to a gene: 13. This CDR3 region has 14 residues. Germline V gene sequence: CDR1 SNHLY, CDR2 FYNNEI. The DNA for the CDR3 is TGTGCCACCCGTGAGAGGACAGGGGGGAAGGAGCAGTACTTC. This gives the protein CATRERTGGKEQYF.

To note about this clone: Different DNA sequences within this sample yield the same CDR3. The rearrangement links TRBV28 to TRBJ1-2; the D is unclear. From germline, CDR1 is MDHEN and CDR2 SYDVKM. This CDR3 spans 12 amino acids. Trimming shortened V by 1 base and J by 8 bases, and 8 bases separated the two germline ends. CDR3 in DNA: TGTGCCAGCAGTTTATCCCCAAACGGCTACACCTTC. Protein sequence: CASSLSPNGYTF.

The chain carries TRBV28 and TRBJ1-1, with TRBD1 as a possible D gene (5 bases). Trimming stripped 5 bases from V and 6 bases from J, with 19 bases between. CDR3 length equals 15 residues. Germline V gene lookup returns CDR1 MDHEN and CDR2 SYDVKM. The CDR3 nucleotides read TGTGCCAGCAGTCCGGCGGAGGCAGGGTTCGCTGAAGCTTTCTTT. As protein: CASSPAEAGFAEAFF.

The chain couples TRBV6-5 to TRBJ2-7; tentative D call: TRBD1 (5 bases). Germline loops: CDR1 MNHEY, CDR2 SVGAGI. This CDR3 comprises 13 residues. Trimming pared 5 bases from V and 3 bases from J, leaving 11 bases between. The CDR3 region has the DNA TGTGCCAGCAGTCCAGGGTATTTCTACGAGCAGTACTTC. This translates into CASSPGYFYEQYF.